These 20 T cell receptor beta chains were all obtained from the same sample, sequenced in a study of CD8+ T cells in alopecia areata (dated 2018 in TCRdb). Libraries came from the immunoSEQ multiplex PCR assay. RNA was extracted from all samples and reverse transcribed into cDNA, which served as template for TCR sequencing. TCRdb limited this immuneACCESS table to in-frame rearrangements with V and J called. A share of clones is missing; checked studies link under half to unresolved V genes, and the rest is unexplained. This sample has about 120,000 clones in the table, none counted a single time. The ten most abundant clones make up less than 20% of the sample. The sequenced material came from lesional skin. The receptors were gathered from a C3H/HeJ mouse with alopecia areata. This strain possesses the MHC haplotype H2-k.

As regards this clone: The genes and germline here are from mouse. The read stops 4 residues short of the end of the CDR3; the missing end is completed from the germline J gene. The rearrangement uses TRBV19 and TRBJ2-5; D not certain. CDR1 and CDR2 (germline): FNHDT, SITEND (reference sequence). CDR3 length equals 14 residues. Trimming cost V 2 bases and J 3 bases, with 10 bases left between them. CDR3 bases read: TGTGCCAGCAGTATCTCCCTGGAGCAAGAC. Translation: CASSISLEQD. From start to end, the CDR3 is CASSISLEQDTQYF. The variable domain in full, completed from reference TRBV19 and TRBJ2-5, reads GGIITQTPKFLIGQEGQKLTLKCQQNFNHDTMYWYRQDSGKGLRLIYYSITENDLQKGDLSEGYDASREKKSSFSLTVTSAQKNEMAVFLCASSISLEQDTQYFGPGTRLLVL.

This clone was observed a few times. Genes and germline come from the mouse. The read stops 4 residues short of the end of the CDR3; the missing end is completed from the germline J gene. This chain uses TRBV19 with TRBJ2-2; 10 bases match TRBD1. The CDR3 has 16 residues. The V segment lost 2 bases and the J segment 3 bases; nucleotides outside the gene matches: 4. Germline V lookup: CDR1 FNHDT, CDR2 SITEND (reference sequence). The sequenced CDR3 bases are TGTGCCAGCAGTATGTGGGGGACAGGGGACACCGGG. It encodes CASSMWGTGDTG. Given in full, the CDR3 is CASSMWGTGDTGQLYF.

As concerns this clone: Mouse germline and gene names are used. Sequencing ends 4 residues short of the CDR3 end; the germline J gene provides the rest. The chain recombines TRBV16 with TRBJ2-5; 12 nucleotides line up with TRBD2. This CDR3 has 15 amino acids. Germline CDR1 and CDR2: SGHSA and FRNQAP. CDR3: CASSSTGGARDTQYF. The part of the CDR3 DNA that was read is TGTGCAAGCAGCTCGACTGGGGGGGCGCGAGAC.

With regard to this clone: The protein recorded in TCRdb does not match the translated DNA at residue 14; the protein presented here comes from translating the DNA. The genes are named according to mouse. The read stops 3 residues short of the end of the CDR3; the missing end is completed from the germline J gene. V gene TRBV13-1 combines with J gene TRBJ1-3; D unclear. Trimming shortened V by 5 bases and J by 0 bases, and 18 bases separated the two germline ends. Germline V CDR1 and CDR2: NSHNY, SYGAGN. The CDR3 spans 17 residues. CDR3 region: CASSQDWNGFSGNTLYF. Partial CDR3 DNA: TGTGCCAGCAGCCAAGACTGGAACGGCTTTTCTGGAAATACG.

On this clone itself: Each gene name is a mouse one. The observed sequence ends 4 residues before the CDR3 terminus, with the missing tail filled in from the germline J gene. The V and J genes are TRBV13-3 and TRBJ2-1; tentative D call: TRBD1 (5 bases). The CDR3 has 15 amino acids. The V end lost 2 bases, the J end lost 0 bases, and 9 bases lay between the germline ends. In germline, CDR1 is NNHDY, CDR2 SYVADS. The CDR3 region is CASSEEGDNYAEQFF. CDR3 DNA (partial): TGTGCCAGCAGTGAAGAAGGGGATAACTATGCT.

This clone turned up a few times. Gene names follow the mouse nomenclature. The CDR3 end falls 4 residues outside the read, so it is completed with the germline J gene. The V and J genes are TRBV19 and TRBJ1-4, with TRBD1 matching over 12 bases. Germline CDR1 and CDR2: FNHDT and SITEND (reference sequence). CDR3 size: 16 residues. Incomplete CDR3 DNA: TGTGCCAGCAAGAAGGGGACAGGGGGCGCCAGCGAA. Translating gives CASKKGTGGASE. The CDR3, in full, reads CASKKGTGGASERLFF.

This clone was recorded a few times. At residue 13, the translated DNA and the protein in TCRdb do not agree; the protein given here is derived from the DNA. Mouse gene names and germline throughout. The read gets to within 3 residues of the CDR3 end, and the germline J gene fills in the rest. This chain connects TRBV13-2 to TRBJ1-3, with 7 bases matching TRBD1. With V trimmed by 0 bases and J by 1 base, 4 bases remained unmatched. This CDR3 is 16 amino acids long. The germline CDR1 and CDR2 sequences are NNHNN and SYGAGS (reference sequence). CDR3 DNA (partial): TGTGCCAGCGGTGATGCCTTGACAGGGTCTGGAAATACG. Translating it yields CASGDALTGSGNT. The whole CDR3 protein is CASGDALTGSGNTLYF.

This clone was detected a few times. Germline and genes: mouse. The CDR3 end is not reached by the read, which stops 4 residues before it; the germline J gene fills it in. The chain carries TRBV19 and TRBJ2-3; D perhaps matches TRBD1 (6 bases). The CDR3 has 14 residues. Germline CDR1 and CDR2: FNHDT and SITEND (reference sequence). Trimming shortened V by 5 bases and J by 0 bases, and 10 bases separated the two germline ends. Incomplete CDR3 DNA: TGTGCCAGCAGACGCGGGACAAGTGCAGAA. Amino acids: CASRRGTSAE. The whole CDR3 sequence is CASRRGTSAETLYF.

On this clone itself: Any gene name here is a mouse gene name. The read halts 4 residues ahead of the CDR3 end, with the missing end drawn from the germline J gene. The same CDR3 arises from other DNA sequences in this sample as well. This sequence joins TRBV13-3 and TRBJ2-5; tentative D call: TRBD1 (6 bases). The CDR3 has 12 residues. Germline assignment: CDR1 NNHDY and CDR2 SYVADS. The covered CDR3 bases are TGTGCCAGCAGGACAGGAGGAGAC. Translation: CASRTGGD. The complete CDR3 sequence is CASRTGGDTQYF.

This clone was counted a few times. The gene names given are mouse names. The CDR3 loop is CASRPDRGETLYF. Partial CDR3 DNA: TGTGCCAGCAGGCCGGACAGGGGAGAA. The chain employs TRBV19 and TRBJ2-3, with 9 bases matching TRBD1. The CDR3 end lies 4 residues beyond the end of the read and is filled in from the germline J gene. The CDR3 sequence is 13 residues long. Germline V CDR1 and CDR2: FNHDT, SITEND (reference sequence). The variable domain in full, with the rest retrieved from reference TRBV19 and TRBJ2-3, is GGIITQTPKFLIGQEGQKLTLKCQQNFNHDTMYWYRQDSGKGLRLIYYSITENDLQKGDLSEGYDASREKKSSFSLTVTSAQKNEMAVFLCASRPDRGETLYFGSGTRLTVL.

Only a few counts were recorded for this clone. Gene names are the mouse ones. The read comes to an end 4 residues before the CDR3 does, leaving the germline J gene to fill in the end. This sequence joins TRBV31 and TRBJ2-3, with TRBD2 matching 10 bases. V trimming: 5 bases; J trimming: 3 bases; junction bases outside the gene matches: 2. There are 13 residues in the CDR3. In germline, CDR1 is GKSSPN, CDR2 SITVG. CDR3 loop: CAWGWGGAETLYF. CDR3 bases read: TGTGCCTGGGGCTGGGGGGGCGCAGAA.

This clone was seen only a few times. Mouse germline and gene names are used. The sequenced fragment ends 4 residues before the CDR3 boundary, so the rest is inferred from the germline J gene. This sequence joins TRBV19 and TRBJ2-7; D gene unclear. This CDR3 region has 13 residues. Germline CDR1 FNHDT, CDR2 SITEND (reference sequence). The V and J ends lost 6 bases and 0 bases respectively, with 10 bases between them. CDR3 DNA (partial): TGTGCCAGCACCTACTTGAGCTCCTAT. Amino acids: CASTYLSSY. The whole CDR3 protein is CASTYLSSYEQYF.

On this clone: Gene names follow the mouse nomenclature. The DNA ends 4 residues before the CDR3 does, and the rest of the CDR3 is filled in from the germline J gene. The rearrangement links TRBV1 to TRBJ2-3; D call uncertain. CDR3 length equals 16 residues. CDR1 is NSQYPW, CDR2 LRSPGD, per germline (reference sequence). V lost 1 base, J lost 0 bases, and 11 bases lay in between. CDR3 sequence: CTCSAATSISAETLYF. Partial CDR3 DNA: TGCACCTGCAGTGCAGCCACAAGTATTAGTGCAGAA. Full variable domain (missing parts from reference TRBV1 and TRBJ2-3): VTLLEQNPRWRLVPRGQAVNLRCILKNSQYPWMSWYQQDLQKQLQWLFTLRSPGDKEVKSLPGADYLATRVTDTELRLQVANMSQGRTLYCTCSAATSISAETLYFGSGTRLTVL.

This clone was observed a few times. Mouse gene names and germline throughout. The missing CDR3 end, 4 residues past where the read stops, is filled in from the germline J gene. The same CDR3 is also encoded by other DNA sequences in this sample. This sequence joins TRBV19 and TRBJ2-7, with TRBD1 matching over 7 bases. The CDR3 spans 14 residues. Trimming took 5 bases from V and 0 from J; bases not matched to a gene: 5. The V gene's germline CDR1 is FNHDT and CDR2 SITEND (reference sequence). Incomplete CDR3 DNA: TGTGCCAGCAGCGTGACAGGGAGCTCCTAT. It encodes CASSVTGSSY. The entire CDR3 reads CASSVTGSSYEQYF.

This clone has more than one count but fewer than ten. Gene labels here are mouse ones. The read ends 4 residues shy of where the CDR3 ends; the end is completed using the germline J gene. The rearrangement joins TRBV13-1 to TRBJ1-1; TRBD1 aligns across 7 bases. Germline V gene data show CDR1 as NSHNY and CDR2 as SYGAGN. This CDR3 is 13 amino acids long. CDR3 bases read: TGTGCCAGCAGTGATAGGGGGCGGAGA. Encoded protein: CASSDRGRR. The whole CDR3 is CASSDRGRREVFF.

This clone was recorded many times. The gene names given are mouse names. The read ends 4 residues early relative to the CDR3; the germline J gene fills the gap. This rearrangement joins TRBV13-3 to TRBJ1-1; the match to TRBD1 covers 9 bases. V lost 3 bases, J lost 0 bases, and 3 bases stayed unmatched. The CDR3 spans 15 residues. Germline assignment: CDR1 NNHDY and CDR2 SYVADS. The CDR3 DNA, read in part, is TGTGCCAGCAGTGTGACAGGGGGTGCAAACACA. Its translation: CASSVTGGANT. Given in full, the CDR3 is CASSVTGGANTEVFF.

This clone showed up just a few times. The germline and genes are mouse ones. The CDR3 goes on 4 residues after the read ends, and that part is filled in from the germline J gene. J is TRBJ2-1 and V is TRBV13-3, with 11 positions matching TRBD2. CDR3 length: 15 amino acids. Germline values: CDR1 NNHDY, CDR2 SYVADS. The chain's CDR3 is CASSLGLGGLAEQFF. CDR3 DNA, as far as it was read: TGTGCCAGCAGTCTTGGACTGGGGGGTTTGGCT.

This clone appeared many times. Mouse germline and gene names are used. The DNA ends 4 residues before the CDR3 does, and the rest of the CDR3 is filled in from the germline J gene. The genes are TRBV13-3 and TRBJ2-1; 8 bases align to TRBD2. This CDR3 has 15 amino acids. CDR1 and CDR2 (germline): NNHDY, SYVADS. Losses at the gene ends were 5 bases for V and 6 bases for J; bases not matched to a gene: 10. This CDR3 reads CASRGAGGLSAEQFF. CDR3 bases read: TGTGCCAGCAGAGGGGCTGGGGGGCTGAGTGCT.

Notes on this clone: Gene names follow the mouse nomenclature. The read stops 4 residues short of the end of the CDR3; the missing end is completed from the germline J gene. The gene calls are TRBV13-3 and TRBJ2-1, with 9 bases identical to TRBD1. The germline CDR1 and CDR2 sequences are NNHDY and SYVADS. The CDR3 is 15 residues long. The CDR3 bases that were read are TGTGCCAGCAGTGGGGCCGGGACAGGGAGGGCT. Translation: CASSGAGTGRA. The full CDR3 protein reads CASSGAGTGRAEQFF.

This clone was seen more than once but under ten times. Gene names are mouse gene names. The CDR3 end is not reached by the read, which stops 4 residues before it; the germline J gene fills it in. The chain uses TRBV19 and TRBJ2-1, with 7 bases that match TRBD1. CDR1 is FNHDT, CDR2 SITEND, per germline (reference sequence). The CDR3 loop spans 15 amino acids. The CDR3 protein is CASSILRDREAEQFF. CDR3 DNA (partial): TGTGCCAGCAGTATCCTCCGAGACAGGGAGGCT.